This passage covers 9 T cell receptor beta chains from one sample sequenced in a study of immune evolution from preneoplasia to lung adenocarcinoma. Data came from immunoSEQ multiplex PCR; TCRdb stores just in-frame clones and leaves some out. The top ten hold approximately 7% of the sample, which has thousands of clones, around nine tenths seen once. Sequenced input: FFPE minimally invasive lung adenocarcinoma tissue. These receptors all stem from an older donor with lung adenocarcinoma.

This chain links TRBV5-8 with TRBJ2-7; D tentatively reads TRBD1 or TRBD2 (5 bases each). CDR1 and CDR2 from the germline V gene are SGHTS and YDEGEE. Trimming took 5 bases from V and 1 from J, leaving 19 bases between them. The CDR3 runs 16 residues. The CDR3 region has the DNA TGTGCCAGCAGAATAGCCGGGACCGGCCCTTCCTACGAGCAGTACTTC. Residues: CASRIAGTGPSYEQYF.

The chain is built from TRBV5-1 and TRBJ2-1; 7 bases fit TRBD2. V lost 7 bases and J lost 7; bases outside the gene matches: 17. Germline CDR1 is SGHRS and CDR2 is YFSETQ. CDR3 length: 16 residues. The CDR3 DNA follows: TGCGCCAGCGCCGCCGGAGGCGGAGGGCGGGGGAATGAGCAGTTCTTC. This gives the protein CASAAGGGGRGNEQFF.

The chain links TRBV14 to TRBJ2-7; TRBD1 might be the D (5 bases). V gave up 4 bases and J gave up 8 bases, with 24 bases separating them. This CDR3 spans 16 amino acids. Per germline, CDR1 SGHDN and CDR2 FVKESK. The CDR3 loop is CASSPIQGGAPVKQYF. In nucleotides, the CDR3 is TGTGCCAGCAGCCCAATCCAGGGCGGTGCCCCGGTGAAGCAGTACTTC.

In DNA form, the CDR3 reads TGTGCCAGCAGTGCTGAATATAGGACAGCAAATGAGCAGTTCTTC. Translating it yields CASSAEYRTANEQFF. This chain links TRBV6-5 with TRBJ2-1; TRBD1 might be the D (6 bases). Looked up from germline, CDR1 is MNHEY and CDR2 is SVGAGI. The CDR3 is made up of 15 amino acids. The ends were cut back, 5 bases at V and 7 bases at J, with 18 bases in the middle.

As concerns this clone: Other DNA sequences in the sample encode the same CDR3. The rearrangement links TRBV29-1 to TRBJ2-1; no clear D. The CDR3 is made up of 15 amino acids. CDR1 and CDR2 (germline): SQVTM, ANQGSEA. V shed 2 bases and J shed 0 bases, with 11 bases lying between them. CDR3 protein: CSVELSGSSYNEQFF. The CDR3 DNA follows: TGCAGCGTTGAACTCTCCGGTAGCTCCTACAATGAGCAGTTCTTC.

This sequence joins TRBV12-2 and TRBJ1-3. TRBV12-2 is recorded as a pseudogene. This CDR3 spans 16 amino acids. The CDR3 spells CASRFNHGGSGNTIYF. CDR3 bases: TGTGCAAGCCGTTTCAATCACGGGGGCTCTGGAAACACCATATATTTT.

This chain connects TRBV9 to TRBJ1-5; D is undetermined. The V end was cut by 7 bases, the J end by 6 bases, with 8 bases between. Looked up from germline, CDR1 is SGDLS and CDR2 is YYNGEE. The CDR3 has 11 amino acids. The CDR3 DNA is TGTGCCAGCGGCCAATCTCAGCCCCAGCATTTT. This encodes CASGQSQPQHF.

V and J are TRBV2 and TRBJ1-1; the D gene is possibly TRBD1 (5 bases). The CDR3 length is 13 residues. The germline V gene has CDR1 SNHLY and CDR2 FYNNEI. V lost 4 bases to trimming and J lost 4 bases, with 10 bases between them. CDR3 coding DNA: TGTGCCAGCAGTGTCCGGGGGATCACTGAAGCTTTCTTT. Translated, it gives CASSVRGITEAFF.

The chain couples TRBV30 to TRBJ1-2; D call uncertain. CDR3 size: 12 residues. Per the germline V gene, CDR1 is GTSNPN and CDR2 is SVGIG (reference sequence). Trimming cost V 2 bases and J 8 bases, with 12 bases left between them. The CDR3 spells CAWSPRVLGYTF. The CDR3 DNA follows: TGTGCCTGGAGTCCAAGGGTACTGGGCTACACCTTC.